This is a list of T cell receptor beta chains from one sample in a study of blood T cell repertoires in COVID-19. Produced via immunoSEQ multiplex PCR; TCRdb's table is partial and in-frame only. The sample shows under 100,000 clones, 90% of them seen only once. Sequenced: peripheral blood. The receptor source for this set is a man aged 45-65 years with acute or convalescent COVID-19. Both conserved end residues are part of each CDR3. The D gene is left open where the match is weak. The size entry is marked missing in some rows and otherwise reads once, few, many or a size class.

J	V	size	D	CDR3	DNA
TRBJ2-5	TRBV19	.	.	CASRASHIQETQYF	TGTGCCAGTAGGGCTAGCCACATCCAAGAGACCCAGTACTTC
TRBJ1-1	TRBV7-2	.	.	CASSFSDMNTEAFF	TGTGCCAGCAGCTTTTCAGATATGAACACTGAAGCTTTCTTT
TRBJ2-7	TRBV5-8	.	.	CASSFRAAEQYF	TGTGCCAGCAGCTTCAGAGCGGCGGAGCAGTACTTC
TRBJ2-5	TRBV5-1	.	TRBD2	CASSSGLAGGLETQYF	TGCGCCAGCAGCTCGGGACTAGCGGGAGGGTTAGAGACCCAGTACTTC
TRBJ2-3	TRBV7-9	many	TRBD2	CASSSLVLSGSGPDTQYF	TGTGCCAGCAGCTCCCTAGTCTTGAGCGGGAGCGGCCCAGATACGCAGTATTTT
TRBJ2-5	TRBV2	.	.	CASKGGLRLWETQYF	TGTGCCAGCAAGGGGGGACTACGGTTATGGGAGACCCAGTACTTC
TRBJ2-7	TRBV6-5	.	TRBD1	CASRAGQGSHEQYF	TGTGCCAGCAGGGCGGGACAGGGTTCCCACGAGCAGTACTTC
TRBJ2-3	TRBV2	.	TRBD2	CASSEGLASDTQYF	TGTGCCAGCAGTGAGGGACTAGCCTCAGATACGCAGTATTTT
TRBJ2-1	TRBV3-1/TRBV3-2	.	.	CASSQSGEQFF	TGTGCCAGCAGCCAAAGCGGTGAGCAGTTCTTC
TRBJ2-5	TRBV11-3	.	.	CASSSGVGRPEGETQYF	TGTGCCAGCAGCTCGGGAGTAGGGCGGCCCGAAGGGGAGACCCAGTACTTC
TRBJ1-6	TRBV7-2	.	TRBD1	CASSSSGTGANSPLHF	TGTGCCAGCAGCTCATCCGGGACAGGGGCGAATTCACCCCTCCACTTT
TRBJ2-7	TRBV6-6	few	.	CASTPAVAYEQYF	TGTGCCAGCACCCCAGCTGTAGCTTACGAGCAGTACTTC
TRBJ2-7	TRBV11-3	.	.	CASSSRGSYEQYF	TGTGCCAGCAGCTCTCGAGGCTCCTACGAGCAGTACTTC
TRBJ2-7	TRBV6-1	.	.	CASSEVIVPYEQYF	TGTGCCAGCAGTGAAGTTATAGTTCCCTACGAGCAGTACTTC
TRBJ1-6	TRBV30	.	.	CAWSLQGYSPLHF	TGTGCCTGGAGTCTACAGGGCTATTCACCCCTCCACTTT
TRBJ1-3	TRBV2	few	.	CASSEDRENTIYF	TGTGCCAGCAGTGAAGACAGAGAAAACACCATATATTTT
TRBJ2-1	TRBV6-2/TRBV6-3	once	TRBD2	CASSSGGTSRNEQFF	TGTGCCAGCAGTTCGGGGGGGACTAGTCGCAATGAGCAGTTCTTC
TRBJ2-4	TRBV2	.	TRBD1	CASRSDRISF	TGTGCCAGCAGGTCGGACAGGATTAGCTTC
TRBJ2-3	TRBV11-3	.	.	CASSSYRGTDTQYF	TGTGCCAGCAGCTCGTACCGGGGTACAGATACGCAGTATTTT
TRBJ2-5	TRBV6-5	.	.	CASSSAGFGETQYF	TGTGCCAGCAGTTCAGCAGGGTTTGGAGAGACCCAGTACTTC
TRBJ2-7	TRBV19	.	TRBD1	CATGGQGYEQYF	TGTGCCACCGGGGGACAGGGATACGAGCAGTACTTC
TRBJ1-1	TRBV25-1	.	TRBD1	CASRLQGAGTEAFF	TGTGCCAGCAGACTCCAGGGGGCGGGCACTGAAGCTTTCTTT
TRBJ2-3	TRBV24-1	few	TRBD2	CATSVSGGGDTQYF	TGTGCCACCAGTGTGTCGGGAGGAGGAGATACGCAGTATTTT
TRBJ1-6	TRBV27	.	TRBD1	CASSLTGQGTPLHF	TGTGCCAGCAGTTTAACGGGACAGGGGACACCCCTCCACTTT
TRBJ2-3	TRBV24-1	many	TRBD2	CATSELGAGGDNTQYF	TGTGCCACCAGTGAGTTGGGAGCGGGAGGAGACAATACGCAGTATTTT
TRBJ2-5	TRBV5-1	.	TRBD2	CASSFVTSGSGETQYF	TGCGCCAGCAGCTTCGTGACTAGCGGGAGTGGAGAGACCCAGTACTTC
TRBJ2-1	TRBV7-9	.	TRBD2	CASSSVGTSGLTYNEQFF	TGTGCCAGCAGCTCCGTTGGGACTAGCGGGCTTACCTACAATGAGCAGTTCTTC
TRBJ1-1	TRBV19	.	.	CASTTGYTEAFF	TGTGCCAGCACCACAGGGTACACTGAAGCTTTCTTT